This T cell receptor (beta chain) was identified during a study of tumor and adjacent non-tumor tissue in lung cancer (dated by TCRdb to about 2018). At the level of the whole study: Patients with adenocarcinoma (roughly 12), squamous cell carcinoma (2) and small cell lung cancer (1) were included in the cohort. The roughly 15 patients were aged 31 to 76 years, included 10 men and 5 women, and had TNM stage I to III disease. Sequencing generated a total of roughly 130 million productive TCRbeta reads, averaging around 4.2 million reads per sample. The study compared bulk TCRbeta repertoires between lung tumor tissue and matched distant non-tumor lung tissue from approximately 14 lung cancer patients. For each patient, one tumor sample and one normal lung sample were taken, giving roughly 30 paired specimens that underwent TCRbeta CDR3 sequencing.

From the cysteine through the phenylalanine, the CDR3 covers 13 amino acids. Only the CDR3 DNA stays, 39 bases, in frame from base 1. CDR1 DFQATT and CDR2 SNEGSKA were looked up in the germline V gene (reference sequence). Bulk unsorted tissue served as the source for RNA extraction, and RNA quality was assessed using a NanoDrop ND-1000 and an Agilent 2100. The donors were newly diagnosed lung cancer patients admitted for thoracic surgery in China from August to November 2014 who had not received prior chemotherapy. Anyone who had undergone radiotherapy or chemotherapy before, or who had another cancer at the same time, was left out of the study. Surgical tissue pieces of roughly 1-2 cm3 were preserved in RNAlater solution and stored at -80 °C until use. In this sample, this clonotype turned up once. What antigen it recognizes has not been identified. Its ends do not fully match the called genes, so a read error is possible.

Libraries came from multiplex PCR. The instrument given in TCRdb is Illumina HiSeq 2500. TCRbeta libraries were built by three rounds of nested PCR using primers (Table S4), following protocols modified from ARM-PCR. Before sequencing, PCR products in the 200-500 bp range were cut out of the gel and cleaned up using the QIAquick gel extraction kit. The study's own analysis went as follows. Trimmomatic was used to clean the reads, FLASH merged the cleaned reads into complete CDR3 sequences, and MiTCR assigned the sequences to V(D)J germline segments. VDJtools was used to compute clonal diversity as the inverse Simpson's index. A read counted as productive if the sequence was in-frame and lacked a premature stop codon. TCRdb reanalyzed the raw reads on its own, using fastp at Q25 for trimming and MiXCR for clone calling, and kept in-frame beta chains. Each CDR3 protein appears once, grouped with its most common genes and DNA. The V and J calls follow TCRdb's processing rather than the paper's. Within this sample are about 120,000 distinct CDR3 sequences, with 55% to 75% of them counted one time only. Of the sample, around 13% falls within the top ten clones.

General conclusions and limits of the study: In normal lung, the top 100 clones accounted for a significantly larger cumulative share of the repertoire than in tumor tissue. Only roughly 16 patients were in the cohort, and the authors stated that larger samples and more detailed clinical data are needed. Peripheral blood was not sequenced, so blood TCRbeta repertoires were not examined in the lung cancer patients of the study. Neither the sequencing platform nor unique molecular identifiers are named or mentioned anywhere in the methods. TCR diversity (inverse Simpson) was significantly higher in tumor than in normal lung tissue (roughly 430 vs 170, P = 0.0075, Mann-Whitney U test). TCR diversity was significantly higher in younger patients, and higher tumor TCR diversity was associated with shorter overall and disease-free survival.

Sequenced input: lung tumor tissue. This TCR was recovered from a man aged 25 to 40 with non-small cell lung cancer. The chain employs TRBV20-1 and TRBJ1-2; the D gene assignment is ambiguous. DNA sequence: TGCAGTGCTGAGACCGGGCCTTCAGGCGGCTACATCTTC. The encoded protein is CSAETGPSGGYIF.